The present T cell receptor (beta chain) was sequenced within a study of cytomegalovirus exposure and HLA in healthy donors. This clone was counted between two and nine times. The antigen is undetermined. Germline loops: CDR1 SEHNR, CDR2 FQNEAQ (reference sequence). The CDR3 loop spans 13 amino acids. Trimming took off 11 bases at V and 3 bases at J, with 16 bases between the two ends. In the PCR, 60 Vbeta and 13 Jbeta primers were used. Here immunoSEQ multiplex PCR was the method, and the copy in TCRdb shows in-frame clones only, minus some. The sample holds 120,000 or so clones; about 8.6% are singletons and the top ten take approximately 6%. As for the donors, each was a healthy bone marrow donor. Regarding the study as a whole: What a later analysis reportedly showed was that an Asian-associated ancestry cluster had fewer N-insertions than the roughly 670-donor mean. There were fewer than 200 TCR beta chains listed as cytomegalovirus-associated.

The source material was PBMCs. The TCR originated in a woman between 40 and 55 years old in good health and CMV-seropositive. The chain couples TRBV7-9 to TRBJ1-1, with a weak D call TRBD1 (6 bases). This chain's CDR3 is CAWRGGQDTEAFF. The CDR3 DNA reads as TGTGCCTGGAGGGGGGGCCAGGACACTGAAGCTTTCTTT. The variable domain in full, with the rest retrieved from reference TRBV7-9 and TRBJ1-1, is DTGVSQNPRHKITKRGQNVTFRCDPISEHNRLYWYRQTLGQGPEFLTYFQNEAQLEKSRLLSDRFSAERPKGSFSTLEIQRTEQGDSAMYLCAWRGGQDTEAFFGQGTRLTVV.